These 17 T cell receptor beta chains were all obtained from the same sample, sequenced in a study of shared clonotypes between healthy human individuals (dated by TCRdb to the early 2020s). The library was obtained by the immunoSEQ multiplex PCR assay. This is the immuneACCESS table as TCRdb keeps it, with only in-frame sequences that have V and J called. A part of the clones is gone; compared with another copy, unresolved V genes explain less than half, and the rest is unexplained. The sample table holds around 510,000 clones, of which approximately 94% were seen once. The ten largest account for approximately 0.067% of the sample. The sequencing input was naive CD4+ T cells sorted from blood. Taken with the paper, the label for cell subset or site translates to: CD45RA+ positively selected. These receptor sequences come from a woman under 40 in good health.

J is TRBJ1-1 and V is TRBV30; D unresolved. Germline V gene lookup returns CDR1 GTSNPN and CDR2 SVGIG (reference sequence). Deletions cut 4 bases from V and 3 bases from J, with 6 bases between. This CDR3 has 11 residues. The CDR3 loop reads CAWMGYTEAFF. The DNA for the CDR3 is TGTGCCTGGATGGGGTACACTGAAGCTTTCTTT.

This chain's CDR3 is CVGGEAAGVEQYF. As DNA, the CDR3 is TGTGTCGGAGGGGAGGCCGCCGGGGTCGAGCAGTACTTC. The rearrangement joins TRBV2 to TRBJ2-7, with D possibly TRBD2 on 6 matching bases. This CDR3 spans 13 amino acids. Germline V gives CDR1 SNHLY, CDR2 FYNNEI.

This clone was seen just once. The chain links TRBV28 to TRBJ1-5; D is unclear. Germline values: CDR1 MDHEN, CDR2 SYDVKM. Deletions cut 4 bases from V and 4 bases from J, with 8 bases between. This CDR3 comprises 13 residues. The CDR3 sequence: CASSSNPNQPQHF. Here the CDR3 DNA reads TGTGCCAGCAGTTCCAACCCGAATCAGCCCCAGCATTTT. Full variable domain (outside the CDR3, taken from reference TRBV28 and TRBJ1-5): DVKVTQSSRYLVKRTGEKVFLECVQDMDHENMFWYRQDPGLGLRLIYFSYDVKMKEKGDIPEGYSVSREKKERFSLILESASTNQTSMYLCASSSNPNQPQHFGDGTRLSIL.

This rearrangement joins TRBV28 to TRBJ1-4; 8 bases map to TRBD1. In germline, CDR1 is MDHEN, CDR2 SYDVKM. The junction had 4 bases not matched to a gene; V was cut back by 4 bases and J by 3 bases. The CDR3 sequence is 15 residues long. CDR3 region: CASSSTGEANEKLFF. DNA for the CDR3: TGTGCCAGCAGTTCGACAGGGGAGGCTAATGAAAAACTGTTTTTT. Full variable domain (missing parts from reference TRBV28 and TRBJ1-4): DVKVTQSSRYLVKRTGEKVFLECVQDMDHENMFWYRQDPGLGLRLIYFSYDVKMKEKGDIPEGYSVSREKKERFSLILESASTNQTSMYLCASSSTGEANEKLFFGSGTQLSVL.

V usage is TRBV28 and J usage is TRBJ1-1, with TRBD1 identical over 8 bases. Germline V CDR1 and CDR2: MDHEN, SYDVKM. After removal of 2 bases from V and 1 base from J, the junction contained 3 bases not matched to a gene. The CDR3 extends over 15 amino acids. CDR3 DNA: TGTGCCAGCAGTTTACCTGGACAGGGGAACACTGAAGCTTTCTTT. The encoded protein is CASSLPGQGNTEAFF.

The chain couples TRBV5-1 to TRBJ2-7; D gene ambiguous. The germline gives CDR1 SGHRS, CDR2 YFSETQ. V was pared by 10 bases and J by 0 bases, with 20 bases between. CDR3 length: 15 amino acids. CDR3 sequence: CAGVRWPESSYEQYF. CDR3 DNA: TGCGCCGGCGTGCGTTGGCCGGAGAGCTCCTACGAGCAGTACTTC.

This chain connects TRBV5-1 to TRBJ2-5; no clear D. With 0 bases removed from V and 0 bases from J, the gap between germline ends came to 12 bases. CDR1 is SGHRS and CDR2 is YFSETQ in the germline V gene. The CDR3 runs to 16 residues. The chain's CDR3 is CASSLGRETYQETQYF. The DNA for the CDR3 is TGCGCCAGCAGCTTGGGTAGGGAAACTTACCAAGAGACCCAGTACTTC.

The CDR3 DNA reads TGTGCCAGCAGCTTGGAGGGTACCACCTACGAGCAGTACTTC. Encoded protein: CASSLEGTTYEQYF. This chain uses TRBV5-8 with TRBJ2-7, with D hard to call. CDR3 length: 14 amino acids. Trimming stripped 0 bases from V and 2 bases from J, with 9 bases between. CDR1 is SGHTS, CDR2 YDEGEE, per germline.

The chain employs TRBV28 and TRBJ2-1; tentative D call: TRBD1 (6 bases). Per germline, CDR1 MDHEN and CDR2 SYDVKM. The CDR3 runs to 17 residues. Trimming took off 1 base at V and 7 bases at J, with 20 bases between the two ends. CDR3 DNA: TGTGCCAGCAGTTTATACCCGACAGGAGTTGGGTCGAATGAGCAGTTCTTC. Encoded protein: CASSLYPTGVGSNEQFF.

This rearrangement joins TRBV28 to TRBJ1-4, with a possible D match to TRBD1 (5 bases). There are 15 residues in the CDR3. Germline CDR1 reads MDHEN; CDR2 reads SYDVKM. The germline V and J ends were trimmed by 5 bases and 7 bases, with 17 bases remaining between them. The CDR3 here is CASSREAGAGEKLFF. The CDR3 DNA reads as TGTGCCAGCAGTCGCGAGGCTGGGGCAGGTGAAAAACTGTTTTTT.

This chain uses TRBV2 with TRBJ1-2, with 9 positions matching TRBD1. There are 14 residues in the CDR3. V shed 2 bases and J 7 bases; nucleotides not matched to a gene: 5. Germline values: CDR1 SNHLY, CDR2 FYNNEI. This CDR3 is CASSERTTGGGYTF. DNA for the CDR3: TGTGCCAGCAGTGAAAGGACGACAGGGGGTGGCTACACCTTC. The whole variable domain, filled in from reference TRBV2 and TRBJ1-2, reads EPEVTQTPSHQVTQMGQEVILRCVPISNHLYFYWYRQILGQKVEFLVSFYNNEISEKSEIFDDQFSVERPDGSNFTLKIRSTKLEDSAMYFCASSERTTGGGYTFGSGTRLTVV.

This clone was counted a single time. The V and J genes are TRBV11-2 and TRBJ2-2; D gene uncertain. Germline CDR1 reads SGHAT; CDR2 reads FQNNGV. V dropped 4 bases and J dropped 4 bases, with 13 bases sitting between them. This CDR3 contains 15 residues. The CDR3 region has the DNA TGTGCCAGCAGCTCCAACACGGCTTTCACCGGGGAGCTGTTTTTT. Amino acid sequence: CASSSNTAFTGELFF.

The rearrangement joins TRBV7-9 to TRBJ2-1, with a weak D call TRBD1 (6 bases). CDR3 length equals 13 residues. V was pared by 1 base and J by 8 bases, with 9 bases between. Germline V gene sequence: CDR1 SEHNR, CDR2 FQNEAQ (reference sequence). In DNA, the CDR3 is TGTGCCAGCAGCTTAGGGACAGTGTATGAGCAGTTCTTC. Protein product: CASSLGTVYEQFF.

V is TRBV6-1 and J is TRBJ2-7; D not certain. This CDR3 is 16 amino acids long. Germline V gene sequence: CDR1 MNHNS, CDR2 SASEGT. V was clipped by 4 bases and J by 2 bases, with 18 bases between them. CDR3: CASSGPGPNPAYEQYF. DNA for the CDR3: TGTGCCAGCAGTGGCCCCGGGCCCAACCCGGCCTACGAGCAGTACTTC.

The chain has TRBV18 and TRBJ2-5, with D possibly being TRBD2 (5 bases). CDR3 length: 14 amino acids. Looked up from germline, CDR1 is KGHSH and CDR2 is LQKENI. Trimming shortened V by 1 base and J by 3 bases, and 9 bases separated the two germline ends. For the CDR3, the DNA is TGTGCCAGCTCACCACTTGTGGGAGAAGAGACCCAGTACTTC. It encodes CASSPLVGEETQYF.

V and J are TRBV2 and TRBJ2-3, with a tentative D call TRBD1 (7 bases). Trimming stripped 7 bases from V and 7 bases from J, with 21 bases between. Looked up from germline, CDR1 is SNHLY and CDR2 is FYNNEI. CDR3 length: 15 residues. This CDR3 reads CASKRGPEGGYTQYF. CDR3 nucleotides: TGTGCCAGCAAGAGGGGGCCGGAGGGGGGTTATACGCAGTATTTT.

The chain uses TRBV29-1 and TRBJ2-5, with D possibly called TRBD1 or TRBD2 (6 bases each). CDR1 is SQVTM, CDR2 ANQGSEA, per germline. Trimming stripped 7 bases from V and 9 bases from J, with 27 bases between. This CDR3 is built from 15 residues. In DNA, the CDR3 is TGCAGCGCCGGAGGGTTGGGGGCCCGACGGGCGGCCCAGTACTTC. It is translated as CSAGGLGARRAAQYF.